This TCR beta chain derives from a study of vaccination effects on CD4 cells after COVID-19. Overall study findings and caveats: The study found marked clonal contraction of infection- and vaccine-induced clones late after vaccination.

This CDR3 region has 13 residues. V lost 6 bases, J lost 0 bases, and 9 bases lay in between. CDR1 is GTSNPN, CDR2 SVGIG, per germline (reference sequence). Regarding this clone: The antigen remains unidentified.

Sequencing was preceded by expansion of antigen-specific CD4+ T cells with viral peptide pools in the ViraFEST assay. When roughly eleven days of culture had elapsed, CD4+ T cells were isolated. Absence of prior SARS-CoV-2 infection characterized the vaccine recipients, who showed negative nucleocapsid antibodies. PBMC were cultured at a few million per well with about 10 IU/ml IL-2 and approximately 10 ug/ml peptides. On both days 3 and 7, half of the culture medium was replaced with IL-2 medium. Libraries were prepared by immunoSEQ multiplex PCR; TCRdb keeps only in-frame clonotypes and omits some of them. Of 65,000 to 90,000 clones detected, about 78% appear once; the ten largest clones hold approximately 10%.

The sequences come from CD4+ T cells from PBMCs cultured with SARS-CoV-2 spike peptides, collected before COVID-19 vaccination. The sequence was collected from a human donor who received a COVID-19 vaccine. The chain employs TRBV30 and TRBJ1-3; D possibly corresponds to TRBD1 (6 bases). The chain's CDR3 is CACRGPSGNTIYF. The CDR3, as DNA: TGTGCCTGCAGGGGCCCCTCTGGAAACACCATATATTTT. The full variable domain, rest sourced from reference TRBV30 and TRBJ1-3, is SQTIHQWPATLVQPVGSPLSLECTVEGTSNPNLYWYRQAAGRGLQLLFYSVGIGQISSEVPQNLSASRPQDRQFILSSKKLLLSDSGFYLCACRGPSGNTIYFGEGSWLTVV.